The rows below give T cell receptor beta chains drawn from one sample of a study of blood T cell repertoires in COVID-19. Assay used: immunoSEQ multiplex PCR; TCRdb lists only in-frame clones, some missing. The sample shows some 250,000 clones, approximately 85% of them seen only once. Sequencing was carried out using peripheral blood. The receptors derive from a human donor in a cohort sampled during active COVID-19. Both conserved end residues are part of each CDR3. A D gene is named only where the DNA matches it firmly. Size values are once, few and many counts, or a class for expanded clones, and some rows have none.

V gene	clone size	D gene	J gene	CDR3 protein	CDR3 DNA
TRBV24-1	-	TRBD2	TRBJ2-3	CATSDRRLAGGFTDTQYF	TGTGCCACCAGTGACCGGAGACTAGCGGGAGGTTTCACAGATACGCAGTATTTT
TRBV6-4	-	TRBD2	TRBJ2-7	CASSPLAGSSVKQYF	TGTGCCAGCAGTCCACTAGCGGGGTCGTCTGTGAAGCAGTACTTC
TRBV7-2	-	TRBD2	TRBJ2-1	CASSYPVGGWRYNEQFF	TGTGCCAGCAGCTACCCCGTCGGGGGGTGGAGGTACAATGAGCAGTTCTTC
TRBV18	once	-	TRBJ2-7	CASSPPSRSYEQYF	TGTGCCAGCTCACCACCGTCCAGATCCTACGAGCAGTACTTC
TRBV7-8	-	TRBD1	TRBJ2-7	CASSWDRNYEQYF	TGTGCCAGCAGCTGGGACAGAAACTACGAGCAGTACTTC
TRBV3-1/TRBV3-2	-	TRBD1	TRBJ1-2	CASSQDDRGGGYTF	TGTGCCAGCAGCCAAGATGACAGGGGGGGAGGCTACACCTTC
TRBV6-5	once	-	TRBJ1-5	CASSSSGAGQPQHF	TGTGCCAGCAGTTCCTCAGGGGCCGGGCAGCCCCAGCATTTT
TRBV5-6	-	-	TRBJ1-4	CASSLVRGLIYEKLFF	TGTGCCAGCAGCTTGGTCCGGGGGTTAATTTATGAAAAACTGTTTTTT
TRBV6-5	-	TRBD1	TRBJ1-1	CASRTQTGDGPGAFF	TGTGCCAGCAGGACTCAGACAGGGGACGGCCCAGGAGCTTTCTTT
TRBV19	-	TRBD1	TRBJ1-5	CATTDREEFQPQHF	TGTGCCACTACGGACAGGGAAGAGTTCCAGCCCCAGCATTTT
TRBV6-5	-	TRBD1	TRBJ1-2	CASSPTGENYGYTF	TGTGCCAGCAGTCCAACAGGGGAGAACTATGGCTACACCTTC
TRBV6-6	once	TRBD1	TRBJ2-1	CASSWGDRGNNEQFF	TGTGCCAGCAGTTGGGGGGACAGGGGGAACAATGAGCAGTTCTTC
TRBV6-2/TRBV6-3	-	-	TRBJ2-3	CASSYPFTDTQYF	TGTGCCAGCAGTTACCCTTTCACAGATACGCAGTATTTT
TRBV3-1/TRBV3-2	-	-	TRBJ1-6	CASSSQGQGSPLHF	TGTGCCAGCAGCTCACAGGGCCAGGGTTCACCCCTCCACTTT
TRBV19	-	TRBD2	TRBJ2-7	CASSTQTSSSTYEQYF	TGTGCCAGTAGTACACAGACTAGCTCGTCTACCTACGAGCAGTACTTC
TRBV6-2/TRBV6-3	-	TRBD1	TRBJ2-3	CASSRRDRGPVSTDTQYF	TGTGCCAGCAGCCGCAGGGACAGGGGGCCGGTGAGCACAGATACGCAGTATTTT
TRBV30	-	TRBD1	TRBJ1-2	CAWNELDRVFEGYTF	TGTGCCTGGAACGAGCTGGACAGGGTTTTTGAAGGCTACACCTTC
TRBV20-1	-	-	TRBJ2-1	CSAKQGNEQFF	TGCAGTGCTAAACAGGGCAATGAGCAGTTCTTC
TRBV28	-	TRBD1	TRBJ2-7	CASGTTGEVYEQYF	TGTGCCAGCGGGACGACAGGGGAGGTCTACGAGCAGTACTTC
TRBV18	-	-	TRBJ1-1	CASSPTSLNGNTEAFF	TGTGCCAGCTCACCGACATCCCTGAATGGCAACACTGAAGCTTTCTTT
TRBV11-2	-	-	TRBJ2-5	CASSSEETQYF	TGTGCCAGCAGCTCCGAAGAGACCCAGTACTTC
TRBV5-4	-	TRBD1	TRBJ1-4	CASSLIGGREKLFF	TGTGCCAGCAGCTTGATAGGGGGCAGAGAAAAACTGTTTTTT
TRBV27	-	TRBD2	TRBJ2-7	CASSFGSGGTYEQYF	TGTGCCAGCAGTTTTGGTAGCGGGGGTACCTACGAGCAGTACTTC
TRBV27	-	TRBD1	TRBJ1-2	CASSRGTGRFYGYTF	TGTGCCAGCAGTCGGGGGACAGGGAGGTTCTATGGCTACACCTTC
TRBV4-1	-	-	TRBJ1-2	CASSHPPGQRLPYGYTF	TGCGCCAGCAGCCATCCCCCCGGACAGCGACTCCCCTATGGCTACACCTTC
TRBV9	-	TRBD2	TRBJ2-7	CASSAGVAGVEQYF	TGTGCCAGCAGCGCCGGGGTAGCGGGAGTGGAGCAGTACTTC
TRBV28	-	-	TRBJ1-5	CASTTGGAVYSNQPQHF	TGTGCCAGCACTACGGGAGGGGCCGTTTATAGCAATCAGCCCCAGCATTTT